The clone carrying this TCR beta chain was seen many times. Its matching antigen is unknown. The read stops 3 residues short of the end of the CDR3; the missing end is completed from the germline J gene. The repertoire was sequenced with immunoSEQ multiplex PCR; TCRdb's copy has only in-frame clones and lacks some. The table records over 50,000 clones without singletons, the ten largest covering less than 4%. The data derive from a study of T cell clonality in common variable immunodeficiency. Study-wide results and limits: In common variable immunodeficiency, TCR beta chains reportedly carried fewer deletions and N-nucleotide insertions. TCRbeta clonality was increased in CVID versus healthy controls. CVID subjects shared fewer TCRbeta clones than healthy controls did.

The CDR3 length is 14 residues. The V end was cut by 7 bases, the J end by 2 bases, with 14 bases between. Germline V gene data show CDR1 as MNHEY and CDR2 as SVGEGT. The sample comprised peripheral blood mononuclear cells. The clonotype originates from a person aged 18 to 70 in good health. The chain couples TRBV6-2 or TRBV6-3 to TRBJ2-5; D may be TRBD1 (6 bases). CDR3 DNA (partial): TGTGCCAGCACCTCCACCGGGACACAAGAGACC. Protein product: CASTSTGTQET. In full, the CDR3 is CASTSTGTQETQYF.